One and the same sample provided the 18 T cell receptor beta chains below, sequenced in a study (dated by TCRdb to between 2015 and 2017). Receptor libraries were prepared by 5' RACE. The instrument given in TCRdb is Illumina MiSeq. TCRdb redid the processing of the public reads, applying fastp at Q25 and MiXCR, and retained in-frame beta chains. Each entry merges the rows of one CDR3 protein and shows their most common DNA and genes. The sample yields 25,000 to 40,000 distinct CDR3 sequences; 20% to 30% were counted once. Jointly, the top ten make up roughly 4% of the sample. Sequencing input: naive CD4+ T cells sorted from a lymph node. In light of the paper, this sample's cell subset or site label describes: naive CD4+ T cells, CD4+CD45RA+CD25-. The receptors here all came from a female donor with breast cancer.

The chain combines TRBV6-1 with TRBJ1-6; D is unresolved. V lost 4 bases and J 0 bases, leaving 10 bases between the germline ends. The germline V gene has CDR1 MNHNS and CDR2 SASEGT. This CDR3 has 16 amino acids. The CDR3 bases are TGTGCCAGCAGTGTTCGACCGAGCTCCTATAATTCACCCCTCCACTTT. The encoded protein is CASSVRPSSYNSPLHF.

Concerning this clonotype: This may be a read error: a much more frequent sequence differs by one nucleotide. The V gene is TRBV28, the J gene TRBJ2-5, with no clear D. The CDR3 runs 14 residues. V lost 4 bases to trimming and J lost 8 bases, with 17 bases between them. Germline V gene data show CDR1 as MDHEN and CDR2 as SYDVKM. The CDR3 reads CASSSFKDINTQYF. The CDR3 region has the DNA TGTGCCAGCAGTTCTTTCAAGGATATAAATACCCAGTACTTC.

The V gene is TRBV20-1, the J gene TRBJ2-4; 10 nucleotides align to TRBD1. This CDR3 contains 15 residues. The J segment lost 6 bases and the V segment lost 2 bases, leaving 7 bases of the junction unmatched. Germline loops: CDR1 DFQATT, CDR2 SNEGSKA (reference sequence). The DNA for the CDR3 is TGCAGTGCTAGATCCGGGACAGGGGACCCAAACATTCAGTACTTC. Amino acids: CSARSGTGDPNIQYF.

The rearrangement joins TRBV5-1 to TRBJ1-5; D is undetermined. The CDR3 is 14 residues long. V was cut by 0 bases and J by 6 bases, with 10 bases left in between. Germline V CDR1 and CDR2: SGHRS, YFSETQ. CDR3 coding DNA: TGCGCCAGCAGCTTGGACAGACGGACTCAGCCCCAGCATTTT. Translation: CASSLDRRTQPQHF.

The chain combines TRBV20-1 with TRBJ2-5, with 7 bases that match TRBD1. The V gene end was trimmed by 5 bases and the J gene end by 6 bases; junction bases not matched to a gene: 9. The CDR3 is 13 residues long. The germline V gene encodes CDR1 DFQATT and CDR2 SNEGSKA (reference sequence). For the CDR3, the DNA is TGCAGTGCTTCCCGACAGGGTGGGCAGACCCAGTACTTC. Protein sequence: CSASRQGGQTQYF.

The rearrangement joins TRBV11-2 to TRBJ2-1; unclear D gene. The V end was cut by 0 bases, the J end by 13 bases, with 7 bases between. The CDR3 is 11 residues long. CDR1 is SGHAT, CDR2 FQNNGV, per germline. In DNA, the CDR3 is TGTGCCAGCAGCTTAGATCACAGTCAGTTCTTC. It encodes CASSLDHSQFF.

The chain uses TRBV5-4 and TRBJ1-2; no firm D call. The ends were cut back, 1 base at V and 3 bases at J, with 13 bases in the middle. Germline CDR1 reads SGHNT; CDR2 reads YYREEE (reference sequence). There are 15 residues in the CDR3. Here the CDR3 DNA reads TGTGCCAGCAGCTTGTCTACTGGTTTTGACTATGGCTACACCTTC. This codes for CASSLSTGFDYGYTF.

The chain uses TRBV5-6 and TRBJ1-4; TRBD1 aligns across 7 bases. The length of the CDR3 is 15 residues. Trimming removed 5 bases from V and 6 bases from J; junction bases left unmatched: 10. Per germline, CDR1 SGHDT and CDR2 YYEEEE. CDR3 in amino acids: CASSSQQGSHEKLFF. The CDR3, as DNA: TGTGCCAGCAGTTCCCAACAGGGGTCTCATGAAAAACTGTTTTTT.

This chain joins TRBV5-4 and TRBJ2-5; D ambiguous. Germline V gene lookup returns CDR1 SGHNT and CDR2 YYREEE (reference sequence). The ends were cut back, 4 bases at V and 6 bases at J, with 13 bases in the middle. The CDR3 sequence is 13 residues long. This CDR3 is CASSPPGHQTQYF. The CDR3 nucleotides are TGTGCCAGCAGCCCCCCGGGTCATCAGACCCAGTACTTC.

The J gene is TRBJ2-3, the V gene TRBV20-1; 9 bases map to TRBD1. Trimming cost V 6 bases and J 4 bases; bases outside gene matches: 8. This CDR3 is built from 14 residues. Germline CDR1 is DFQATT and CDR2 is SNEGSKA (reference sequence). As DNA, the CDR3 is TGCAGTGCGCCGGGACAGGGAGGTGCAGATACGCAGTATTTT. Encoded protein: CSAPGQGGADTQYF.

This rearrangement joins TRBV25-1 to TRBJ2-1; perhaps TRBD2 as D (6 bases). CDR1 and CDR2 from the germline V gene are MGHDK and SYGVNS. This CDR3 has 17 residues. The germline V and J ends were trimmed by 1 base and 9 bases, with 22 bases remaining between them. The DNA for the CDR3 is TGTGCCAGCAGTGAATTTGGGTTGGGGGGACGGATTGGTGAGCAGTTCTTC. Residues: CASSEFGLGGRIGEQFF.

J is TRBJ2-1 and V is TRBV6-1; 9 bases fit TRBD1. The CDR3 sequence is 15 residues long. The germline CDR1 and CDR2 sequences are MNHNS and SASEGT. V gave up 3 bases and J gave up 6 bases; unmatched junction bases: 6. The CDR3 sequence: CASSDGGTGSNEQFF. The CDR3 region has the DNA TGTGCCAGCAGTGATGGCGGGACAGGGAGCAATGAGCAGTTCTTC.

This clonotype was detected only a few times. The chain combines TRBV6-2 or TRBV6-3 with TRBJ2-6; D uncertain. This CDR3 is built from 15 residues. In germline, CDR1 is MNHEY, CDR2 SVGEGT. Trimming shortened V by 4 bases and J by 0 bases, and 7 bases separated the two germline ends. The CDR3 sequence is CASSSLYSGANVLTF. The CDR3 DNA reads TGTGCCAGCAGTTCGCTTTACTCTGGGGCCAACGTCCTGACTTTC.

This clonotype was detected ten times or more. This sequence joins TRBV12-3 or TRBV12-4 and TRBJ1-2; perhaps TRBD1 as D (6 bases). The CDR3 totals 13 residues. The V end lost 6 bases, the J end lost 5 bases, and 13 bases lay between the germline ends. For the CDR3, the DNA is TGTGCCAGCAGCAGGGGCAGGGGATATGGCTACACCTTC. Amino acid sequence: CASSRGRGYGYTF.

This clonotype has only a few counts. The chain carries TRBV7-3 and TRBJ2-1; D not certain. V shed 4 bases and J shed 5 bases, with 9 bases lying between them. Germline CDR1 SGHTA, CDR2 FQGTGA. This CDR3 comprises 13 residues. The CDR3 region is CASSSSANNEQFF. The CDR3, as DNA: TGTGCCAGCAGCTCCTCGGCAAACAATGAGCAGTTCTTC. Together with reference TRBV7-3 and TRBJ2-1, the CDR3 gives the full variable domain: GAGVSQTPSNKVTEKGKYVELRCDPISGHTALYWYRQSLGQGPEFLIYFQGTGAADDSGLPNDRFFAVRPEGSVSTLKIQRTERGDSAVYLCASSSSANNEQFFGPGTRLTVL.

Worth noting for this clonotype: A much more abundant neighbour one base away suggests this may be a read error. This chain joins TRBV12-3 or TRBV12-4 and TRBJ1-5; D uncertain. The CDR3 is 15 residues long. DNA of the CDR3: TGTGCCGGCAGTTTAATGGGCGCGGGCAATCAGCCCCAGCATTTT. Protein sequence: CAGSLMGAGNQPQHF.

The chain recombines TRBV4-1 with TRBJ2-2; D not certain. This CDR3 comprises 13 residues. The germline gives CDR1 MGHRA, CDR2 YSYEKL. The V end lost 1 base, the J end lost 4 bases, and 4 bases lay between the germline ends. The CDR3: CASSQGATGELFF. In DNA, the CDR3 is TGCGCCAGCAGCCAAGGGGCCACCGGGGAGCTGTTTTTT.

This clonotype was recorded many times. The rearrangement joins TRBV27 to TRBJ1-6; D is undetermined. The CDR3 has 14 amino acids. The ends were cut back, 0 bases at V and 13 bases at J, with 13 bases in the middle. The germline V gene has CDR1 MNHEY and CDR2 SMNVEV (reference sequence). CDR3 loop: CASSLSVAHPPLHF. The CDR3 DNA follows: TGTGCCAGCAGTTTATCAGTAGCCCACCCTCCCCTCCACTTT.